Sequencing of this TCR beta chain was carried out in a study of cytomegalovirus exposure and HLA in healthy donors. Study information: Earlier, approximately 180 million T cells were analyzed, and more than 100 million unique TCR beta sequences were found among them. Study-level results: Within the data, a cluster of highly shared sequence variants was likely a sequencing artifact.

The PCR contained 60 Vbeta and 13 Jbeta primers. This table comes from immunoSEQ multiplex PCR, and its TCRdb copy is limited to in-frame clones, with some not included. The data hold roughly 120,000 clones, with more than 70% observed a single time. About this clone: Its antigen is not known.

This CDR3 comprises 16 residues. Germline V lookup: CDR1 LGHNA, CDR2 YNFKEQ. J lost 9 bases, V lost 0 bases, and 9 bases had no gene match. Sequencing was performed on PBMCs. The rearrangement joins TRBV4-2 to TRBJ2-1; 9 bases line up with TRBD2. The receptor was isolated from a man aged 45-65 years in good health and CMV-seronegative. The DNA for the CDR3 is TGTGCCAGCAGCCAAGAGGTGGCGGGGGGGCCCGGTGAGCAGTTCTTC. As protein: CASSQEVAGGPGEQFF.